The 30 T cell receptor beta chains below were found in one sample sequenced in a study of blood T cell repertoires in COVID-19. Sequenced by immunoSEQ multiplex PCR; TCRdb stores in-frame clones only, minus some. The table has 30,000 to 45,000 clones, roughly 89% seen once. The sequenced sample consisted of peripheral blood. These receptor sequences come from a human donor in a cohort sampled during active COVID-19.

This chain links TRBV11-2 with TRBJ2-7; 9 nucleotides match TRBD2. Germline V gene data show CDR1 as SGHAT and CDR2 as FQNNGV. This CDR3 contains 16 residues. J was trimmed by 0 bases and V by 2 bases; bases with no gene match: 5. For the CDR3, the DNA is TGTGCCAGCAGCTTACAGAGCGGGAGGTCCTCCTACGAGCAGTACTTC. Its translation is CASSLQSGRSSYEQYF.

The CDR3 sequence is CASSYYESGEQYF. DNA for the CDR3: TGTGCCAGCAGTTACTACGAGTCCGGGGAGCAGTACTTC. This chain connects TRBV6-5 to TRBJ2-7; unclear D gene. Germline CDR1 MNHEY, CDR2 SVGAGI. V lost 1 base, J lost 7 bases, and 11 bases lay in between. The CDR3 spans 13 residues.

The V gene is TRBV9, the J gene TRBJ2-7, with TRBD2 matching 8 bases. Per the germline V gene, CDR1 is SGDLS and CDR2 is YYNGEE. The CDR3 extends over 15 amino acids. Trimming at V came to 4 bases and at J to 4 bases, leaving 10 bases not matched to a gene. The CDR3 reads CASSPDGREVYEQYF. CDR3 nucleotides: TGTGCCAGCAGCCCCGACGGGCGGGAGGTATACGAGCAGTACTTC.

This clone was found once. V gene TRBV30 combines with J gene TRBJ2-7; possibly TRBD1 for D (5 bases). The germline CDR1 and CDR2 sequences are GTSNPN and SVGIG (reference sequence). V gave up 2 bases and J gave up 7 bases, with 15 bases separating them. This CDR3 comprises 13 residues. The CDR3: CAWSSGILREQYF. In DNA form, the CDR3 reads TGTGCCTGGAGTTCAGGGATTTTAAGGGAGCAGTACTTC.

This chain connects TRBV5-6 to TRBJ1-2; 9 bases map to TRBD1. V trimming: 2 bases; J trimming: 4 bases; junction bases outside the gene matches: 3. The CDR3 covers 14 residues. Per the germline V gene, CDR1 is SGHDT and CDR2 is YYEEEE. The CDR3 coding sequence is TGTGCCAGCAGCTTAATACAGGGGGCCTATGGCTACACCTTC. Protein sequence: CASSLIQGAYGYTF.

For the CDR3, the DNA is TGTGCCAGCAGTGATGGACTAGCCTACAATGAGCAGTTCTTC. Translation: CASSDGLAYNEQFF. The V and J genes are TRBV2 and TRBJ2-1, with 7 bases that match TRBD2. J was trimmed by 2 bases and V by 3 bases; bases with no gene match: 1. Germline loops: CDR1 SNHLY, CDR2 FYNNEI. This CDR3 is built from 14 residues.

The sample holds one count of this clone. The rearrangement joins TRBV11-2 to TRBJ2-3; 8 nucleotides align to TRBD1. V was clipped by 4 bases and J by 3 bases; unmatched bases: 9. This CDR3 is built from 16 residues. Germline CDR1 and CDR2: SGHAT and FQNNGV. CDR3 bases: TGTGCCAGCAGCTACCGGACAGGGCTCGTTACAGATACGCAGTATTTT. Translating it yields CASSYRTGLVTDTQYF.

CDR3 bases: TGCGCCAGCAGCCCGAGGACTAGCGGGGGGGCAGGGGCCGGGGAGCTGTTTTTT. Amino acids: CASSPRTSGGAGAGELFF. This chain connects TRBV5-1 to TRBJ2-2; 15 nucleotides match TRBD2. The ends lost 4 bases at V and 6 bases at J; junction bases unmatched: 10. Germline lookup yields CDR1 SGHRS and CDR2 YFSETQ. There are 18 residues in the CDR3.

The rearrangement links TRBV5-6 to TRBJ1-2; D may be TRBD1 (5 bases). Per the germline V gene, CDR1 is SGHDT and CDR2 is YYEEEE. V was cut by 3 bases and J by 4 bases, with 13 bases left in between. This CDR3 comprises 14 residues. Written as DNA, the CDR3 is TGTGCCAGCAGCTCGGGGGGATCTGGCTATGGCTACACCTTC. Translated: CASSSGGSGYGYTF.

V and J are TRBV19 and TRBJ2-1; tentatively, D is TRBD2 (6 bases). The CDR3 length is 15 residues. The germline V and J ends were trimmed by 5 bases and 12 bases, with 23 bases remaining between them. Looked up from germline, CDR1 is LNHDA and CDR2 is SQIVND (reference sequence). The CDR3 sequence: CASSEGLRIGGRQFF. As DNA, the CDR3 is TGTGCCAGTAGTGAGGGGCTGAGAATCGGAGGGCGGCAGTTCTTC.

This rearrangement joins TRBV5-5 to TRBJ2-7; 7 positions agree with TRBD2. Germline V gives CDR1 SGHKS, CDR2 YYEKEE (reference sequence). J gave up 3 bases and V 0 bases, and 3 bases lay outside the gene matches. The CDR3 loop spans 14 amino acids. The CDR3 protein is CASSLAGGGYEQYF. The CDR3 DNA reads TGTGCCAGCAGCTTGGCGGGGGGAGGCTACGAGCAGTACTTC.

This chain joins TRBV7-9 and TRBJ2-3; 7 bases agree with TRBD2. CDR1 is SEHNR and CDR2 is FQNEAQ in the germline V gene (reference sequence). The CDR3 length is 16 residues. The ends lost 4 bases at V and 4 bases at J; junction bases unmatched: 11. Written as DNA, the CDR3 is TGTGCCAGCAGCTCCGCCCCGGGAGGAGGCGCAGATACGCAGTATTTT. This gives the protein CASSSAPGGGADTQYF.

This rearrangement joins TRBV6-6 to TRBJ2-6; TRBD1 might be the D (6 bases). CDR1 and CDR2 from the germline V gene are MNHNY and SVGAGI (reference sequence). The CDR3 length is 15 residues. Trimming cost V 4 bases and J 1 base, with 8 bases left between them. The DNA for the CDR3 is TGTGCCAGCAGTTTCACAGGGTCTGGGGCCAACGTCCTGACTTTC. Translating it yields CASSFTGSGANVLTF.

The chain has TRBV7-9 and TRBJ2-1, with 10 nucleotides matching TRBD2. Germline V gene data show CDR1 as SEHNR and CDR2 as FQNEAQ (reference sequence). Trimming at V came to 2 bases and at J to 4 bases, leaving 8 bases not matched to a gene. CDR3 length equals 17 residues. The CDR3 region is CASSLPGLAAPYNEQFF. In DNA form, the CDR3 reads TGTGCCAGCAGCTTACCAGGACTAGCGGCCCCTTACAATGAGCAGTTCTTC. Complete variable domain (other parts from reference TRBV7-9 and TRBJ2-1): DTGVSQNPRHKITKRGQNVTFRCDPISEHNRLYWYRQTLGQGPEFLTYFQNEAQLEKSRLLSDRFSAERPKGSFSTLEIQRTEQGDSAMYLCASSLPGLAAPYNEQFFGPGTRLTVL.

The chain links TRBV11-3 to TRBJ2-2; D is perhaps TRBD2 (5 bases). The germline gives CDR1 SGHNT, CDR2 YENEEA. V was cut by 3 bases and J by 9 bases, with 11 bases left in between. The CDR3 runs to 13 residues. The CDR3 coding sequence is TGTGCCAGCAGCTTCGAAGCGGATCGGGAGCTGTTTTTT. This sequence encodes CASSFEADRELFF. Looking up the rest from reference TRBV11-3 and TRBJ2-2 gives the full variable domain: EAGVVQSPRYKIIEKKQPVAFWCNPISGHNTLYWYLQNLGQGPELLIRYENEEAVDDSQLPKDRFSAERLKGVDSTLKIQPAELGDSAVYLCASSFEADRELFFGEGSRLTVL.

A remark on this clone: Sequence at one end of the junction differs from germline and may be a read error. CDR3 residues: CASSLDRDGPQHF. DNA of the CDR3: TGTGCTAGCAGCTTAGACCGGGATGGTCCCCAGCATTTT. This chain links TRBV7-7 with TRBJ1-5; D is unclear. CDR3 length: 13 residues. The V gene's germline CDR1 is SSHAT and CDR2 FNYEAQ (reference sequence).

V and J are TRBV7-9 and TRBJ2-7; 7 nucleotides align to TRBD2. There are 14 residues in the CDR3. Germline assignment: CDR1 SEHNR and CDR2 FQNEAQ (reference sequence). V was pared by 7 bases and J by 6 bases, with 12 bases of the junction left unmatched. The CDR3 sequence is CASTPSGKGSEQYF. The CDR3 DNA is TGTGCCAGCACCCCCAGCGGGAAAGGGTCCGAGCAGTACTTC.

In its sample, this clone was seen a few times. The V call is TRBV9, the J call TRBJ1-6; no clear D gene. There are 13 residues in the CDR3. The ends were cut back, 4 bases at V and 8 bases at J, with 10 bases in the middle. CDR1 SGDLS and CDR2 YYNGEE come from the germline V gene. The CDR3 DNA follows: TGTGCCAGCAGCCAAAGAGGTGATTCACCCCTCCACTTT. Translating it yields CASSQRGDSPLHF.

This sequence joins TRBV27 and TRBJ1-6, with a tentative D call TRBD1 (6 bases). Trimming removed 2 bases from V and 7 bases from J, with 15 bases in between. This CDR3 is 16 amino acids long. Germline lookup yields CDR1 MNHEY and CDR2 SMNVEV (reference sequence). For the CDR3, the DNA is TGTGCCAGCAGTTTAAGCAGGGGCGGTACGAATTCACCCCTCCACTTT. Translated, it gives CASSLSRGGTNSPLHF.

The chain has TRBV30 and TRBJ1-1; no clear D. CDR3 length: 15 residues. CDR1 and CDR2 (germline): GTSNPN, SVGIG (reference sequence). V lost 0 bases, J lost 4 bases, and 15 bases lay in between. The CDR3 bases are TGTGCCTGGAGTGTACCATTTGTCAGAAGCACTGAAGCTTTCTTT. This encodes CAWSVPFVRSTEAFF.

The V gene is TRBV4-2, the J gene TRBJ2-3; perhaps TRBD2 as D (6 bases). From germline, CDR1 is LGHNA and CDR2 YNFKEQ. The CDR3 consists of 20 residues. The V end was cut by 0 bases, the J end by 0 bases, with 22 bases between. The CDR3 spells CASSQDSPKASATSTDTQYF. The CDR3, as DNA: TGTGCCAGCAGCCAAGATTCGCCTAAGGCTAGCGCAACTAGCACAGATACGCAGTATTTT.

Here the CDR3 DNA reads TGTGCCGGCGGACAGGGCTGGGAGCAGTACTTC. Residues: CAGGQGWEQYF. The chain recombines TRBV2 with TRBJ2-7, with TRBD1 identical over 8 bases. Germline CDR1 reads SNHLY; CDR2 reads FYNNEI. J lost 7 bases, V lost 11 bases, and 7 bases had no gene match. CDR3 size: 11 residues.

The chain carries TRBV28 and TRBJ2-4; TRBD2 matches 8 bases. The CDR3 is 13 residues long. The junction had 3 bases not matched to a gene; V was cut back by 2 bases and J by 9 bases. Germline CDR1 MDHEN, CDR2 SYDVKM. CDR3: CASSLTGGGIQYF. The CDR3 nucleotides read TGTGCCAGCAGTTTAACCGGGGGGGGCATTCAGTACTTC.

The J gene is TRBJ1-4, the V gene TRBV29-1; 7 bases line up with TRBD1. Germline CDR1 reads SQVTM; CDR2 reads ANQGSEA. This CDR3 has 13 amino acids. The trim removed 5 bases at V and 5 bases at J, leaving 5 bases unmatched. The chain's CDR3 is CSVTDRRNEKLFF. CDR3 DNA: TGCAGCGTTACGGACAGGAGAAATGAAAAACTGTTTTTT.

The CDR3 nucleotides read TGTGCCACCCGAACCGGGAACTACAATGAGCAGTTCTTC. Its protein product is CATRTGNYNEQFF. J is TRBJ2-1 and V is TRBV15; TRBD2 is a possible D gene (5 bases). Germline CDR1 LNHNV, CDR2 YYDKDF (reference sequence). Trimming left V 8 bases short and J 3 bases short, with 11 bases between. This CDR3 contains 13 residues.

The rearrangement joins TRBV11-3 to TRBJ2-3, with 13 bases that match TRBD2. Germline CDR1 is SGHNT and CDR2 is YENEEA. V was clipped by 4 bases and J by 0 bases; unmatched bases: 1. CDR3 length equals 16 residues. In DNA, the CDR3 is TGTGCCAGCAGCTCGGGACTAGCGGGGAGCACAGATACGCAGTATTTT. Translating it yields CASSSGLAGSTDTQYF.

The chain links TRBV4-2 to TRBJ1-2, with 7 bases matching TRBD1. Trimming removed 0 bases from V and 4 bases from J; junction bases left unmatched: 5. This CDR3 spans 15 amino acids. The germline gives CDR1 LGHNA, CDR2 YNFKEQ. CDR3 in DNA: TGTGCCAGCAGCCAAGAAAGGGGGACAGTCTATGGCTACACCTTC. It specifies CASSQERGTVYGYTF.

This clone was seen more than once but under ten times. V usage is TRBV11-2 and J usage is TRBJ2-1; 11 nucleotides match TRBD2. The length of the CDR3 is 19 residues. Germline V gives CDR1 SGHAT, CDR2 FQNNGV. V shed 5 bases and J 2 bases; nucleotides not matched to a gene: 14. The CDR3 DNA reads TGTGCCAGCAGCGCTACCGGCGGTAGCGGGGGGGCAGCCTACAATGAGCAGTTCTTC. It encodes CASSATGGSGGAAYNEQFF.

The CDR3 region is CASSPRGAAGTLWISGNTIYF. For the CDR3, the DNA is TGTGCCAGCAGTCCCCGGGGGGCGGCAGGTACCCTCTGGATCTCTGGAAACACCATATATTTT. This chain connects TRBV27 to TRBJ1-3; tentative D call: TRBD1 (6 bases). This CDR3 region has 21 residues. Trimming cost V 5 bases and J 0 bases, with 29 bases left between them. Germline CDR1 and CDR2: MNHEY and SMNVEV (reference sequence).

The chain is built from TRBV30 and TRBJ2-3, with 9 bases fitting TRBD2. Trimming took 1 base from V and 2 from J; bases not matched to a gene: 4. This CDR3 has 15 amino acids. From germline, CDR1 is GTSNPN and CDR2 SVGIG (reference sequence). This chain's CDR3 is CAWSGGGGVTDTQYF. The CDR3 DNA reads TGTGCCTGGAGTGGCGGCGGGGGGGTCACAGATACGCAGTATTTT.